Reported below is one TCR beta chain. Its antigen remains undetermined. No base quality values were provided; no much bigger clone lies one nucleotide off. Reading from cysteine to phenylalanine, the CDR3 counts 14 amino acids. Just the 42-base CDR3 DNA is kept, in frame starting at base 1. Trimming at the junction amounts to 4 bases on V and 7 bases on J, and the germline ends lie 14 bases apart. Via the germline V gene, CDR1 is SNHLY and CDR2 FYNNEI. The sample is drawn from a study of OX40 agonist ivuxolimab in advanced cancers. Looking at the study overall: Ivuxolimab was a fully human IgG2 agonistic monoclonal antibody targeting the costimulatory receptor OX40 (CD134). Intravenous ivuxolimab was administered to patients every 2 weeks at six dose levels: 0.01, 0.1, 0.3, 1.5, 3 and 10 mg/kg. Of the approximately 54 patients in dose escalation, about 20 had hepatocellular carcinoma, about 15 had melanoma, 9 had renal cell carcinoma and 9 had head and neck cancer. The dose-escalation cohort was over 70% male with a mean age of 60 years, ranging from roughly 23 to 80. Prior anti-PD-1, anti-PD-L1 or anti-CTLA-4 therapy was permitted, and checkpoint inhibitors had been received by roughly 42% of dose-escalation patients. Three dose-escalation patients achieved partial responses, one with hepatocellular carcinoma and two with cutaneous melanoma. The purpose of peripheral TCRbeta sequencing was to test whether ivuxolimab changed TCR sequence diversity and led to clonal T-cell expansion. The paper covers the monotherapy dose-escalation part of the phase I ivuxolimab trial, which included N of about 50 patients. Paper-wide results and their limitations: After ivuxolimab, more expanded clones were found on average in CD8+ T cells than in CD4+ T cells. Low levels of normalized T-cell clonal expansion were also seen in some patients who did not respond. Antigen specificity was not determined for the clonally expanded peripheral T cells. In the 0.1-3.0 mg/kg groups, partial responders were among the patients with the lowest normalized peripheral clonal expansion, particularly in CD8+ T cells. At doses from 0.1 to 3.0 mg/kg, clonal expansion was seen in both CD4+ and CD8+ blood T cells between baseline and week 6.

Genomic DNA was extracted from sorted cells for sequencing of the TCRbeta CDR3 region. The immunoSEQ Assay was used for sequencing of TCRbeta CDR3 regions. TCRdb's version of the immuneACCESS table is confined to in-frame rearrangements and falls short of the full clone set. An unresolved V gene accounts for under half of the shortfall where checked; the remainder is of unknown origin. This sample holds 80,000 to 100,000 clones; about nine tenths were observed only once. The top ten clonotypes cover about 1.6% of the sample. Patients with autoimmune disease history or receiving systemic immunosuppression were excluded from the trial. Peripheral blood for TCR sequencing was collected from all dose cohorts at baseline, on cycle 4 day 1, and on cycle 7 day 1. Samples came from an open-label, multicenter, first-in-human phase I dose-escalation trial of ivuxolimab. Adults with locally advanced or metastatic melanoma, renal cell, hepatocellular, or head and neck squamous cell carcinoma were enrolled in the trial. Before TCR sequencing, CD4+ and CD8+ T cells were separately sorted from peripheral blood.

The source was CD4+ or CD8+ T cells sorted from blood, collected in a trial of the OX40 agonist ivuxolimab. The V and J genes are TRBV2 and TRBJ2-1; the D gene identity is not certain. This clonotype was sampled from an adult with an advanced solid tumor such as melanoma, head and neck, liver or kidney cancer. The nucleotide sequence reads as follows: TGTGCCAGCAGTGTGAGGTCCCAAACGAATGAGCAGTTCTTC. The translation is CASSVRSQTNEQFF.